The TCR beta chain described here comes from a study of shared clonotypes between healthy human individuals. The wider study: The study enrolled two women and a few men aged 18 to 49.

Germline V gene sequence: CDR1 SGHRS, CDR2 YFSETQ. The ends lost 3 bases at V and 7 bases at J; junction bases unmatched: 7. This CDR3 contains 14 residues. PBMC DNA, left unsorted, was sequenced on ten immunoSEQ deep assay plates. Only in-frame clones appear in the TCRdb table, and some are missing; sequencing was by immunoSEQ multiplex PCR. Here the sample spans about 92,000 clones, less than 60% being singletons. This clone was found many times. Material for sequencing was PBMCs. This receptor was obtained from a woman aged 40 to 55 in good health. Some clones in this sample may be carry-over from other donors' samples. The rearrangement uses TRBV5-1 and TRBJ1-5; 7 nucleotides align to TRBD1. The CDR3, as DNA: TGCGCCAGCAGCTCAGGACAGGACAGGCAGCCCCAGCATTTT. Its protein is CASSSGQDRQPQHF.